A selection of T cell receptor beta chains follows, all from one sample in a study of OX40 agonist ivuxolimab in advanced cancers. Only in-frame clones appear in the TCRdb table, and some are missing; sequencing was by immunoSEQ multiplex PCR. The repertoire consists of approximately 11,000 clones, with over 55% occurring once and the leading ten covering 46%. The sample consisted of CD4+ or CD8+ T cells sorted from blood, taken in a trial of the OX40 agonist ivuxolimab. The receptors originated from an adult with an advanced solid tumor such as melanoma, head and neck, liver or kidney cancer. The CDR3 runs from the conserved cysteine through the conserved F or W. Clone size is not always given. Where it is, it says once, few, many or a class for expanded clones.

J: TRBJ1-3
V: TRBV28
size: -
length: 14
CDR3: CASSMWGAGNTIYF

J: TRBJ1-1
V: TRBV19
size: -
length: 15
CDR3: CASSTSGVMNTEAFF

J: TRBJ1-1
V: TRBV4-1
size: -
length: 15
CDR3: CASSQVEGALTEAFF

J: TRBJ2-7
V: TRBV7-9
size: -
length: 15
CDR3: CASRLTGLEDYEQYF

J: TRBJ2-3
V: TRBV4-1
size: -
length: 17
CDR3: CASSLQGLAGSTDTQYF

J: TRBJ2-1
V: TRBV6-9
size: -
length: 13
CDR3: CASSYGAGNEQFF

J: TRBJ1-1
V: TRBV5-1
size: -
length: 16
CDR3: CASSLWGAFMNTEAFF

J: TRBJ2-5
V: TRBV18
size: -
length: 14
CDR3: CASSPWAVQETQYF

J: TRBJ2-7
V: TRBV10-3
size: -
length: 14
CDR3: CAIDGGPSSYEQYF

J: TRBJ1-2
V: TRBV7-6
size: -
length: 15
CDR3: CASSLEVGQNYGYTF

J: TRBJ2-7
V: TRBV2
size: -
length: 15
CDR3: CASSLYGTGFYEQYF

J: TRBJ2-7
V: TRBV7-6
size: once
length: 16
CDR3: CASSSSTSGRGYEQYF

J: TRBJ2-7
V: TRBV9
size: -
length: 18
CDR3: CASSAGDLFAGSSYEQYF

J: TRBJ2-7
V: TRBV11-2
size: -
length: 12
CDR3: CASSSFLGEQYF

J: TRBJ2-6
V: TRBV6-4
size: -
length: 16
CDR3: CASSPQAGTGANVLTF

J: TRBJ1-5
V: TRBV4-1
size: many
length: 18
CDR3: CASSQEGLTNRVDQPQHF

J: TRBJ2-1
V: TRBV4-1
size: -
length: 12
CDR3: CASLGPLNEQFF

J: TRBJ2-6
V: TRBV6-5
size: -
length: 13
CDR3: CASGTTGANVLTF

J: TRBJ2-1
V: TRBV27
size: -
length: 15
CDR3: CASSSPGLAVDEQFF

J: TRBJ2-7
V: TRBV6-1
size: few
length: 13
CDR3: CASKALFLYEQYF

J: TRBJ2-2
V: TRBV7-9
size: -
length: 15
CDR3: CASSTGRGDTGELFF

J: TRBJ2-7
V: TRBV19
size: -
length: 14
CDR3: CASSISGSSNEQYF

J: TRBJ1-5
V: TRBV27
size: many
length: 15
CDR3: CASSLGALGNQPQHF

J: TRBJ2-2
V: TRBV10-3
size: -
length: 15
CDR3: CAIGDRSSNTGELFF

J: TRBJ1-4
V: TRBV5-1
size: -
length: 14
CDR3: CASSYTGANEKLFF

J: TRBJ1-1
V: TRBV5-5
size: few
length: 14
CDR3: CASSSGPSGTEAFF

J: TRBJ2-7
V: TRBV28
size: -
length: 12
CDR3: CASSPAYYEQYF

J: TRBJ2-7
V: TRBV5-4
size: -
length: 13
CDR3: CASSWDASYEQYF

J: TRBJ2-3
V: TRBV28
size: once
length: 15
CDR3: CASSSLGEATDTQYF

J: TRBJ2-3
V: TRBV4-1
size: -
length: 15
CDR3: CASSQESDDRTTQYF

J: TRBJ1-1
V: TRBV2
size: -
length: 14
CDR3: CASSARDGYTEAFF

J: TRBJ1-2
V: TRBV5-1
size: few
length: 15
CDR3: CASSLGGQALRGYTF

J: TRBJ2-1
V: TRBV15
size: -
length: 18
CDR3: CATSSDDLTSGRLNEQFF

J: TRBJ2-1
V: TRBV7-8
size: -
length: 17
CDR3: CASSLYTGIARYNEQFF

J: TRBJ1-2
V: TRBV29-1
size: -
length: 12
CDR3: CSVPDGGGGYTF

J: TRBJ2-2
V: TRBV9
size: -
length: 17
CDR3: CASSVGALAGRAGELFF

J: TRBJ2-1
V: TRBV6-9
size: few
length: 11
CDR3: CASSYGNEQFF

J: TRBJ2-1
V: TRBV19
size: -
length: 14
CDR3: CASSIDASYNEQFF

J: TRBJ2-7
V: TRBV27
size: -
length: 14
CDR3: CASSSGTSPYEQYF

J: TRBJ2-2
V: TRBV27
size: once
length: 14
CDR3: CASSFVSDTGELFF

J: TRBJ1-2
V: TRBV4-2
size: -
length: 16
CDR3: CASSHQNDFQTSGYTF

J: TRBJ1-6
V: TRBV2
size: -
length: 14
CDR3: CASRDISYNSPLHF

J: TRBJ1-1
V: TRBV6-9
size: few
length: 13
CDR3: CASSYQAYTEAFF

J: TRBJ2-7
V: TRBV4-1
size: -
length: 12
CDR3: CASSQDEGEQYF